This TCR beta chain was found in a study of metastatic and nonmetastatic thyroid tumors. Study context: A comparison of repertoires was made across blood and tumor or nodule tissue from malignant and benign thyroid patients.

CDR3 length equals 14 residues. The V gene's germline CDR1 is MNHGY and CDR2 SVAAGI. The ends were cut back, 0 bases at V and 2 bases at J, with 8 bases in the middle. Study-wide findings and caveats: Compared with benign nodules, malignant thyroid tumors were reported to have significantly higher TCR beta diversity in both blood and tumor.

The entire patient cohort was treatment-naive prior to thyroid surgery. Turning to this clone: Its target is not known.

In the original workflow: Clinicopathological groups differed in CDR3, with these differences serving to build a distant-metastasis classifier for papillary thyroid cancer. TCRdb reprocessed the PCR reads using MiXCR. The V and J calls come from TCRdb's annotation, not from the publication. This sample has 23,000 or so clones; under 25% occur once, and the top ten carry over 25%. The sequenced sample consisted of blood. The origin of this receptor is a male donor with papillary thyroid cancer or a benign thyroid nodule (not recorded which). Some clones in this sample may be carry-over from other donors' samples. The V and J genes are TRBV6-9 and TRBJ2-7; D uncertain. CDR3 DNA: TGTGCCAGCAGTTATTCGAACGACGCCTACGAGCAGTACTTC. Amino acids: CASSYSNDAYEQYF.